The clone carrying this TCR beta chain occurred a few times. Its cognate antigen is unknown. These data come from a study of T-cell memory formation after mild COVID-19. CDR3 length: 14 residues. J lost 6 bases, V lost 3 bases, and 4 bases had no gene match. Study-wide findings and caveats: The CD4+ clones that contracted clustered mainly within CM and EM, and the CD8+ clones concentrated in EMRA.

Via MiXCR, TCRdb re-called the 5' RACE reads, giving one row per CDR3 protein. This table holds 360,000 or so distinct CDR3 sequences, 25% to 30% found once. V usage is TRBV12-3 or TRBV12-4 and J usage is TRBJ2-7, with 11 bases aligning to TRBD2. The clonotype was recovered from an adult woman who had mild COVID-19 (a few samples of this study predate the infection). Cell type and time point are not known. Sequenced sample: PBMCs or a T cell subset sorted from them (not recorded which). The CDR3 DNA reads TGTGCCAGCAGTTTCTCTAGCGGGGGGTTCGAGCAGTACTTC. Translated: CASSFSSGGFEQYF.